This TCR beta chain was obtained from a study of shared clonotypes between healthy human individuals. Findings and limits, study-wide: The generation probabilities recorded for non-shared clonotypes fell below those of clonotypes shared by all four donors. Donor scarcity curtailed the genetic and exposure-history diversity represented herein.

This clone was detected only a few times. The antigen remains unidentified. Roughly 200 ng DNA, tens of thousands of T cell genomes, went into each sorted-subset replicate PCR. Measured with immunoSEQ multiplex PCR; TCRdb has only the in-frame clones, and not every one. This table has 1 million to 1.3 million clones, about four fifths appearing once. CDR3 length: 14 amino acids. V lost 2 bases and J 3 bases, leaving 11 bases between the germline ends. CDR1 SGHTA and CDR2 FQGTGA come from the germline V gene. Subsets obtained from CD4+ cells comprised CD45RA+ naive and CD45RA-negative memory cells. This clonotype was obtained from a man between 18 and 35 years old in good health. Some clones in this sample may be carry-over from other donors' samples. The chain is built from TRBV7-3 and TRBJ2-7; D may be TRBD1 (6 bases). Material: memory CD4+ T cells from PBMCs. Indicated subset: CD45RA-negative fraction. CDR3 residues: CASSLGGPGYEQYF. CDR3 nucleotide sequence: TGTGCCAGCAGCTTAGGGGGCCCAGGCTACGAGCAGTACTTC. Looking up the rest from reference TRBV7-3 and TRBJ2-7 gives the full variable domain: GAGVSQTPSNKVTEKGKYVELRCDPISGHTALYWYRQSLGQGPEFLIYFQGTGAADDSGLPNDRFFAVRPEGSVSTLKIQRTERGDSAVYLCASSLGGPGYEQYFGPGTRLTVT.